This T cell receptor (beta chain) was sequenced for a study of CXCR3-negative and CXCR3-positive naive CD8 T cells. The CDR3 totals 14 residues. Germline V gene lookup returns CDR1 MNHEY and CDR2 SVGEGT. Libraries of TRB cDNA were made by 5' RACE and carried UMIs. TCRdb derives one entry per CDR3 protein from the 5' RACE reads, leaving out DNA. The sample holds 60,000 or so distinct CDR3 sequences. V and J are TRBV6-2 or TRBV6-3 and TRBJ2-3. Sequencing used memory CD8+ T cells from blood. The receptor's source is a human donor in good health. Some clones in this sample may be carry-over from other donors' samples. CDR3 residues: CASSDSLSLTTQYF.